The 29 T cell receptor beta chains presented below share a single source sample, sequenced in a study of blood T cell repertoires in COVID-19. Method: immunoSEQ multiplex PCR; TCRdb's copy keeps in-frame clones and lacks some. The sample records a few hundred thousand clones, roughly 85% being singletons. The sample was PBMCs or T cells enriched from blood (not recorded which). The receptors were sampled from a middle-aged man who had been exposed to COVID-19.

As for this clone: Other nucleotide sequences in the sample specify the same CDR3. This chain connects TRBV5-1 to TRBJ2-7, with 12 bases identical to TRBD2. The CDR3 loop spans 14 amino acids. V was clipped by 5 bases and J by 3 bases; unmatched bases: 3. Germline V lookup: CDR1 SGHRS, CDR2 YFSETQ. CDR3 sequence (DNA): TGCGCCAGCAGTCCGACTAGCGGGAGCTACGAGCAGTACTTC. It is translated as CASSPTSGSYEQYF.

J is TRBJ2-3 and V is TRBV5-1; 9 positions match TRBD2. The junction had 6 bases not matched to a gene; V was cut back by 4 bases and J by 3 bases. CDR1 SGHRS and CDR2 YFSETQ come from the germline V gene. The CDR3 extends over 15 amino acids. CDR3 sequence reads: CASSPAGGPTDTQYF. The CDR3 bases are TGCGCCAGCAGCCCGGCGGGAGGGCCAACAGATACGCAGTATTTT.

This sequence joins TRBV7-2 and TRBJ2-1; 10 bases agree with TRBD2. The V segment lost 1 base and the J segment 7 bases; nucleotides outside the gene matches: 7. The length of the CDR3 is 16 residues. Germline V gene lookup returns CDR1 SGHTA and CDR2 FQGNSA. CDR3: CASSLVWTSGKNEQFF. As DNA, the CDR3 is TGTGCCAGCAGCTTAGTTTGGACTAGCGGCAAAAATGAGCAGTTCTTC. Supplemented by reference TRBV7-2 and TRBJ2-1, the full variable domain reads GAGVSQSPSNKVTEKGKDVELRCDPISGHTALYWYRQSLGQGLEFLIYFQGNSAPDKSGLPSDRFSAERTGGSVSTLTIQRTQQEDSAVYLCASSLVWTSGKNEQFFGPGTRLTVL.

CDR3 loop: CASSSIVASTKETQYF. In DNA form, the CDR3 reads TGTGCCAGCAGCTCAATTGTCGCCTCTACGAAAGAGACCCAGTACTTC. The V and J genes are TRBV7-9 and TRBJ2-5; D ambiguous. The V gene lost 4 bases and the J gene lost 3 bases, with 18 bases spanning the gap. CDR3 length: 16 residues. Germline CDR1 SEHNR, CDR2 FQNEAQ (reference sequence).

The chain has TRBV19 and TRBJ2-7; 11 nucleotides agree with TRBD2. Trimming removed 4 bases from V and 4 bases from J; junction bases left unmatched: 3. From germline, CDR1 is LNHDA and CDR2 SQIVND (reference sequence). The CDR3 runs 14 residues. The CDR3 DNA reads TGTGCCAGTAGTACACTAGCGGGAGCTTACGAGCAGTACTTC. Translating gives CASSTLAGAYEQYF. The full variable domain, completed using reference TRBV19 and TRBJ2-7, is DGGITQSPKYLFRKEGQNVTLSCEQNLNHDAMYWYRQDPGQGLRLIYYSQIVNDFQKGDIAEGYSVSREKKESFPLTVTSAQKNPTAFYLCASSTLAGAYEQYFGPGTRLTVT.

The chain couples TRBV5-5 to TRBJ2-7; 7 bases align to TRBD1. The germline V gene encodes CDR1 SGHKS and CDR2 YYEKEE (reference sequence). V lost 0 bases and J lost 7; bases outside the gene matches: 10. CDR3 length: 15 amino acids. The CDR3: CASSLEFRGLGEQYF. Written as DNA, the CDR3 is TGTGCCAGCAGCTTGGAGTTTAGGGGGCTAGGGGAGCAGTACTTC.

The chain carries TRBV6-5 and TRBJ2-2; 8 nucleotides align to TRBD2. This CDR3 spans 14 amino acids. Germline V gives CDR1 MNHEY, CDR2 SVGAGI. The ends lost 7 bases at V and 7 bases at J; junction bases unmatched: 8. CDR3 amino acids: CASIQREFIGELFF. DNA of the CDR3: TGTGCCAGCATCCAGCGGGAGTTTATCGGGGAGCTGTTTTTT.

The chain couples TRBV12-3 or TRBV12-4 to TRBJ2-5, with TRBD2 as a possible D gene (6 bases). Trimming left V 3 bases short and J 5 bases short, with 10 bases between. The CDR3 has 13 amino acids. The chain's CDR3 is CASSLWGDETQYF. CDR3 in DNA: TGTGCCAGCAGTTTGTGGGGGGACGAGACCCAGTACTTC.

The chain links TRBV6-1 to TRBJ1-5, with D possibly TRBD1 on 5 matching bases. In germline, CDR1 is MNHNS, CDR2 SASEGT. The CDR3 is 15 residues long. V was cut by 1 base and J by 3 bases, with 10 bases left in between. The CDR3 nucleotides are TGTGCCAGCAGTGAAGTGGGCAGGGTCAATCAGCCCCAGCATTTT. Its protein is CASSEVGRVNQPQHF.

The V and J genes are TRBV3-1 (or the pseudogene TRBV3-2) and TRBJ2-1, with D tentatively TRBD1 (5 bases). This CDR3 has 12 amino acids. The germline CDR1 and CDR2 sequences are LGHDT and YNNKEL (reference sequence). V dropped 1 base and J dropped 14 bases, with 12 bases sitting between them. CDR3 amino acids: CASSQVQGIEFF. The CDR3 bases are TGTGCCAGCAGCCAAGTCCAGGGCATTGAGTTCTTC.

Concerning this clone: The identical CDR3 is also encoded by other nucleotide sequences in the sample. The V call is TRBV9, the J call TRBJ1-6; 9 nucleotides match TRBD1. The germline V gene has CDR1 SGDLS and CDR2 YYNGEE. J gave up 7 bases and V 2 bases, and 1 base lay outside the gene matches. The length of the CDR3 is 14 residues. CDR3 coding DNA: TGTGCCAGCAGCGTTGGACAGGGGAATTCACCCCTCCACTTT. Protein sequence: CASSVGQGNSPLHF. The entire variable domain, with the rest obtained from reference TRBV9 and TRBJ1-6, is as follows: DSGVTQTPKHLITATGQRVTLRCSPRSGDLSVYWYQQSLDQGLQFLIQYYNGEERAKGNILERFSAQQFPDLHSELNLSSLELGDSALYFCASSVGQGNSPLHFGNGTRLTVT.

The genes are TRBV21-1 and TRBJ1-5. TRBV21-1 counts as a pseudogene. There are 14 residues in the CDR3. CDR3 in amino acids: CASSPHGVHQPQHF. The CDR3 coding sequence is TGTGCCAGCAGCCCCCACGGGGTTCATCAGCCCCAGCATTTT.

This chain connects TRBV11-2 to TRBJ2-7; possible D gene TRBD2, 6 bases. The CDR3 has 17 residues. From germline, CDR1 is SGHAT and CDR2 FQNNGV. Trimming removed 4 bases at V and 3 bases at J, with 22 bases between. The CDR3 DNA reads TGTGCCAGCAGCTCCGCCTCCGGAGGTTCGCGGGACTACGAGCAGTACTTC. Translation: CASSSASGGSRDYEQYF.

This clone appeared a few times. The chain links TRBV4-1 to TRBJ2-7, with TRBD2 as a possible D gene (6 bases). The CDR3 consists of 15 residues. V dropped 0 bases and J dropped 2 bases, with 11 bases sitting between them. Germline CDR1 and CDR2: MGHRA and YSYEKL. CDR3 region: CASSQDSGLPYEQYF. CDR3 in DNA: TGCGCCAGCAGCCAAGATAGCGGCCTCCCCTACGAGCAGTACTTC.

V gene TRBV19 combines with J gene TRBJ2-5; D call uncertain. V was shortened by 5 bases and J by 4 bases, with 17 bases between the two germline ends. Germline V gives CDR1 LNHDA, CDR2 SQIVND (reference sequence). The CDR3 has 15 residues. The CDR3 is CASSAGSLRTETQYF. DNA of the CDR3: TGTGCCAGTAGTGCCGGGTCCTTAAGAACAGAGACCCAGTACTTC.

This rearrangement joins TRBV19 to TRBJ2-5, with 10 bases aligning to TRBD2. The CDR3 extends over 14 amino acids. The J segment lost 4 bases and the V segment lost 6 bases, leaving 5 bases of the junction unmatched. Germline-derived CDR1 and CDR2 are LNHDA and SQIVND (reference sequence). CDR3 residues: CASREREGRETQYF. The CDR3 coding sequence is TGTGCCAGTAGGGAGCGGGAGGGCCGAGAGACCCAGTACTTC. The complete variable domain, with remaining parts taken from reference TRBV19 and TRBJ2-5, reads DGGITQSPKYLFRKEGQNVTLSCEQNLNHDAMYWYRQDPGQGLRLIYYSQIVNDFQKGDIAEGYSVSREKKESFPLTVTSAQKNPTAFYLCASREREGRETQYFGPGTRLLVL.

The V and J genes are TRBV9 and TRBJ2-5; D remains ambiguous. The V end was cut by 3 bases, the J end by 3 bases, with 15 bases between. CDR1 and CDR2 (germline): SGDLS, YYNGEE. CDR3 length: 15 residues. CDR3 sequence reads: CASSATTWYEETQYF. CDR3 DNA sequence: TGTGCCAGCAGCGCCACTACATGGTACGAAGAGACCCAGTACTTC.

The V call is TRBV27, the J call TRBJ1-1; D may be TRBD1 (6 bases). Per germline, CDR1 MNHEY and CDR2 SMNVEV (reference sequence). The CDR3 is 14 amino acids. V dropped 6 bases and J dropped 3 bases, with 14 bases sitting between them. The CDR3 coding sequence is TGTGCCAGCAGCCCATCCGGACAGTACACTGAAGCTTTCTTT. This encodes CASSPSGQYTEAFF.

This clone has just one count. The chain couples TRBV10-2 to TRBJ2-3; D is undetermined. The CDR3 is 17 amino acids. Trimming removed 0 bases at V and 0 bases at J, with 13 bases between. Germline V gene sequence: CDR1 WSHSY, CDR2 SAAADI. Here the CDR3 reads CASSESTGVYSTDTQYF. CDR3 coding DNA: TGCGCCAGCAGTGAGTCGACTGGAGTTTACAGCACAGATACGCAGTATTTT.

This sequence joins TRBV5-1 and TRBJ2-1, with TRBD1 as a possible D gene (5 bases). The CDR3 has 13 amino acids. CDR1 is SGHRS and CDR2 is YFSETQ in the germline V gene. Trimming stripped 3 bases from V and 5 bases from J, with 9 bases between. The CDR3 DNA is TGCGCCAGCAGCTCTGACAGAAACAATGAGCAGTTCTTC. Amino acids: CASSSDRNNEQFF.

The CDR3: CAWSQRPSGYGYTF. The DNA of the CDR3 is TGTGCCTGGAGTCAGAGGCCAAGCGGTTATGGCTACACCTTC. The chain joins TRBV30 to TRBJ1-2; D gene uncertain. This CDR3 is built from 14 residues. V dropped 2 bases and J dropped 5 bases, with 15 bases sitting between them. Per the germline V gene, CDR1 is GTSNPN and CDR2 is SVGIG (reference sequence). Filled out from reference TRBV30 and TRBJ1-2, the complete variable domain reads SQTIHQWPATLVQPVGSPLSLECTVEGTSNPNLYWYRQAAGRGLQLLFYSVGIGQISSEVPQNLSASRPQDRQFILSSKKLLLSDSGFYLCAWSQRPSGYGYTFGSGTRLTVV.

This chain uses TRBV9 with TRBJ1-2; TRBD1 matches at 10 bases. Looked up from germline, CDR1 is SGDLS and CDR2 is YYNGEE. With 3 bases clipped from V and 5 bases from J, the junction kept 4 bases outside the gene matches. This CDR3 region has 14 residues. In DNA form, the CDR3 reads TGTGCCAGCAGCGACCGGACAGGGGGATATGGCTACACCTTC. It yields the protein CASSDRTGGYGYTF.

CDR3 in amino acids: CASSLRGIYGYTF. The CDR3 DNA is TGTGCCAGCAGCTTGAGGGGGATCTATGGCTACACCTTC. This chain connects TRBV5-4 to TRBJ1-2, with D possibly TRBD1 on 6 matching bases. Trimming stripped 1 base from V and 4 bases from J, with 8 bases between. This CDR3 has 13 amino acids. The germline V gene has CDR1 SGHNT and CDR2 YYREEE (reference sequence).

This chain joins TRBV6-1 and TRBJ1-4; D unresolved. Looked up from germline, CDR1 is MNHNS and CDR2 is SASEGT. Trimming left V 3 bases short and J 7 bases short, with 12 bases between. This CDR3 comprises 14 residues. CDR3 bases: TGTGCCAGCAGTGATAGGTCGACTCCTGAAAAACTGTTTTTT. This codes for CASSDRSTPEKLFF.

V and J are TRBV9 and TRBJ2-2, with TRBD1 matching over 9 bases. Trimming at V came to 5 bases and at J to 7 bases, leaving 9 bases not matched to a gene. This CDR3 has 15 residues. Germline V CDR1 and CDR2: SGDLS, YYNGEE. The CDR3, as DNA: TGTGCCAGCAGTGCCGGGACAGGGTGGGGCGGGGAGCTGTTTTTT. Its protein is CASSAGTGWGGELFF.

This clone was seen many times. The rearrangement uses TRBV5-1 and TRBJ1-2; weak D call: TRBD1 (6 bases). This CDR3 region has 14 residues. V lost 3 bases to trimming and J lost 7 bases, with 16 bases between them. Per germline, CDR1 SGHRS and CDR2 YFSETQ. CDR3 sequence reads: CASSSTGNSRGYTF. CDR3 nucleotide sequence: TGCGCCAGCAGCTCAACAGGGAATTCTCGTGGCTACACCTTC.

As DNA, the CDR3 is TGTGCCAGCAGCCGTCGGACTAGCGGGACGCACCAGAATGAGCAGTTCTTC. Amino acid sequence: CASSRRTSGTHQNEQFF. The V and J genes are TRBV7-9 and TRBJ2-1; 12 bases are a match to TRBD2. The CDR3 spans 17 residues. Germline-derived CDR1 and CDR2 are SEHNR and FQNEAQ (reference sequence). Trimming at V came to 5 bases and at J to 7 bases, leaving 12 bases not matched to a gene.

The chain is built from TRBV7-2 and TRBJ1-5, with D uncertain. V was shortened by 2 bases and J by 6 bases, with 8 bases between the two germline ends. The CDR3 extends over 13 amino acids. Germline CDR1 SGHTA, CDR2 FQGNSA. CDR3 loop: CASSLTGSQPQHF. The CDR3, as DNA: TGTGCCAGCAGCTTAACCGGGAGTCAGCCCCAGCATTTT. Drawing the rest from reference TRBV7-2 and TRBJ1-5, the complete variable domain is GAGVSQSPSNKVTEKGKDVELRCDPISGHTALYWYRQSLGQGLEFLIYFQGNSAPDKSGLPSDRFSAERTGGSVSTLTIQRTQQEDSAVYLCASSLTGSQPQHFGDGTRLSIL.

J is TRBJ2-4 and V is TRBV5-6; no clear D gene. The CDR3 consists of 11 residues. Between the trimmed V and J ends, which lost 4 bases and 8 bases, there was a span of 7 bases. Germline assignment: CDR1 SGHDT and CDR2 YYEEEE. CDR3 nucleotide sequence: TGTGCCAGCAGCCTTTCTGACATTCAGTACTTC. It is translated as CASSLSDIQYF. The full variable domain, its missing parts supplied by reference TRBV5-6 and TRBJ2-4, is DAGVTQSPTHLIKTRGQQVTLRCSPKSGHDTVSWYQQALGQGPQFIFQYYEEEERQRGNFPDRFSGHQFPNYSSELNVNALLLGDSALYLCASSLSDIQYFGAGTRLSVL.